A selection of T cell receptor beta chains follows, all from one sample in a study of response to subunit inactivated influenza vaccine. TCRdb ran MiXCR on the RT-PCR reads and lists one entry per CDR3 protein. Here the sample spans some 520,000 distinct CDR3 sequences, 16% being singletons. The sequenced sample was CD4+ T cells sorted from PBMCs, obtained less than 30 months after vaccination. The origin of the receptors is a man aged 50-75 years who received an inactivated influenza vaccine. The CDR3 runs from the conserved cysteine through the conserved F or W. The D gene is left open where the match is weak. Clone sizes are given selectively: once, few, many, or a class where the clone is expanded.

abundance: .; v_gene: TRBV10-2; j_gene: TRBJ2-3; d_gene: .; len: 15; CDR3aa: CASREGTVSTDTQYF; CDR3nt: TGCGCCAGCAGGGAAGGAACCGTAAGCACAGATACGCAGTATTTT
abundance: .; v_gene: TRBV11-2; j_gene: TRBJ2-1; d_gene: .; len: 16; CDR3aa: CASRRPGLFSYNEQFF; CDR3nt: TGTGCCAGCAGACGGCCGGGTCTTTTTTCCTACAATGAGCAGTTCTTC
abundance: .; v_gene: TRBV6-1; j_gene: TRBJ2-7; d_gene: TRBD2; len: 14; CDR3aa: CASELAGLSYEQYF; CDR3nt: TGTGCCAGCGAGCTAGCGGGACTCTCCTACGAGCAGTACTTC
abundance: .; v_gene: TRBV7-3; j_gene: TRBJ2-3; d_gene: .; len: 13; CDR3aa: CASSSERLATQYF; CDR3nt: TGTGCCAGCAGCTCAGAACGTCTCGCTACGCAGTATTTT
abundance: .; v_gene: TRBV6-5; j_gene: TRBJ2-1; d_gene: .; len: 15; CDR3aa: CASSYNTQSYNEQFF; CDR3nt: TGTGCCAGCAGTTACAATACGCAATCCTACAATGAGCAGTTCTTC
abundance: .; v_gene: TRBV6-1; j_gene: TRBJ2-1; d_gene: .; len: 17; CDR3aa: CASSRLGTVSSYNEQFF; CDR3nt: TGTGCCAGCAGTAGACTAGGGACTGTGAGCTCCTACAATGAGCAGTTCTTC
abundance: .; v_gene: TRBV29-1; j_gene: TRBJ2-4; d_gene: .; len: 13; CDR3aa: CSVGPGVKNIQYF; CDR3nt: TGCAGCGTTGGCCCCGGGGTCAAAAACATTCAGTACTTC
abundance: .; v_gene: TRBV20-1; j_gene: TRBJ2-2; d_gene: TRBD2; len: 15; CDR3aa: CSASLAGRATGELFF; CDR3nt: TGCAGTGCTAGTCTGGCCGGGAGGGCCACCGGGGAGCTGTTTTTT
abundance: few; v_gene: TRBV12-3/TRBV12-4; j_gene: TRBJ1-4; d_gene: .; len: 11; CDR3aa: CASKGFEKLFF; CDR3nt: TGTGCCAGCAAAGGGTTTGAAAAACTGTTTTTT
abundance: .; v_gene: TRBV19; j_gene: TRBJ2-1; d_gene: TRBD2; len: 16; CDR3aa: CASTSRGRESYNEQFF; CDR3nt: TGTGCCAGTACCTCCCGGGGGAGGGAGTCCTACAATGAGCAGTTCTTC
abundance: .; v_gene: TRBV20-1; j_gene: TRBJ2-1; d_gene: .; len: 18; CDR3aa: CSARDRGSLVGSYNEQFF; CDR3nt: TGCAGTGCTAGAGATCGCGGTAGCCTCGTAGGCTCCTACAATGAGCAGTTCTTC
abundance: .; v_gene: TRBV10-3; j_gene: TRBJ1-2; d_gene: .; len: 16; CDR3aa: CAISDPNLDGDYGYTF; CDR3nt: TGTGCCATCAGTGACCCTAACCTAGACGGTGACTATGGCTACACCTTC
abundance: few; v_gene: TRBV29-1; j_gene: TRBJ1-1; d_gene: .; len: 12; CDR3aa: CSYWVDYTEAFF; CDR3nt: TGCAGCTATTGGGTAGACTACACTGAAGCTTTCTTT
abundance: once; v_gene: TRBV10-3; j_gene: TRBJ2-3; d_gene: TRBD2; len: 16; CDR3aa: CAISYGLAGRANTQYF; CDR3nt: TGTGCCATCAGCTACGGACTAGCGGGGAGGGCAAATACGCAGTATTTT
abundance: .; v_gene: TRBV5-1; j_gene: TRBJ1-1; d_gene: TRBD1; len: 17; CDR3aa: CASSLNRGTHLNTEAFF; CDR3nt: TGCGCCAGCAGCTTGAACAGGGGCACCCATTTGAACACTGAAGCTTTCTTT
abundance: .; v_gene: TRBV9; j_gene: TRBJ1-6; d_gene: .; len: 15; CDR3aa: CASSVEARGNSPLHF; CDR3nt: TGTGCCAGCAGCGTAGAGGCACGAGGTAATTCACCCCTCCACTTT
abundance: .; v_gene: TRBV5-6; j_gene: TRBJ2-5; d_gene: .; len: 15; CDR3aa: CASSAGDRIQETQYF; CDR3nt: TGTGCCAGCAGCGCTGGCGACAGAATACAAGAGACCCAGTACTTC
abundance: few; v_gene: TRBV20-1; j_gene: TRBJ2-1; d_gene: .; len: 15; CDR3aa: CSARGIAEYYNEQFF; CDR3nt: TGCAGTGCTAGAGGGATTGCGGAATACTACAATGAGCAGTTCTTC
abundance: .; v_gene: TRBV5-5; j_gene: TRBJ2-3; d_gene: .; len: 14; CDR3aa: CASSPDTRTDTQYF; CDR3nt: TGTGCCAGCAGCCCAGACACTCGCACAGATACGCAGTATTTT
abundance: .; v_gene: TRBV12-3/TRBV12-4; j_gene: TRBJ2-1; d_gene: .; len: 14; CDR3aa: CASSLYRAYNEQFF; CDR3nt: TGTGCCAGCAGTTTGTACAGGGCCTACAATGAGCAGTTCTTC
abundance: once; v_gene: TRBV20-1; j_gene: TRBJ2-7; d_gene: .; len: 12; CDR3aa: CSARVGAYEQYF; CDR3nt: TGCAGTGCTAGAGTAGGGGCCTACGAGCAGTACTTC
abundance: .; v_gene: TRBV27; j_gene: TRBJ2-7; d_gene: .; len: 14; CDR3aa: CASFPRGTPNEQYF; CDR3nt: TGTGCCAGCTTCCCCCGAGGGACTCCAAACGAGCAGTACTTC
abundance: few; v_gene: TRBV5-1; j_gene: TRBJ2-1; d_gene: .; len: 14; CDR3aa: CASSEVSSYNEQFF; CDR3nt: TGCGCCAGCAGCGAGGTGAGCTCCTACAATGAGCAGTTCTTC